The next 27 T cell receptor beta chains were all read from a single sample in a study of T cell changes during pregnancy in multiple sclerosis. Only in-frame clones appear in the TCRdb table, and some are missing; sequencing was by immunoSEQ multiplex PCR. Counted here are some 40,000 clones, roughly nine tenths occurring once; the ten biggest clones make up 4% to 6%. The sample consisted of peripheral blood, taken in the second trimester of pregnancy. The receptor set was obtained from a female donor in good health, enrolled as a control in a pregnancy study.

The chain has TRBV6-5 and TRBJ1-1, with 10 bases that match TRBD1. The CDR3 is made up of 14 amino acids. Germline V gene data show CDR1 as MNHEY and CDR2 as SVGAGI. After removal of 6 bases from V and 5 bases from J, the junction contained 6 bases not matched to a gene. The CDR3 DNA is TGTGCCAGCAGAGGACAGGGGGTTGGGACTGAAGCTTTCTTT. Amino acids: CASRGQGVGTEAFF.

The gene calls are TRBV4-1 and TRBJ2-7, with TRBD1 as a possible D gene (6 bases). The V gene's germline CDR1 is MGHRA and CDR2 YSYEKL. This CDR3 is 15 amino acids long. V was pared by 4 bases and J by 7 bases, with 20 bases between. The CDR3 DNA reads as TGCGCCAGCAGCCCATTACCGGGACAAATTACAGAGCAGTACTTC. Amino acids: CASSPLPGQITEQYF.

This rearrangement joins TRBV5-4 to TRBJ1-2; perhaps TRBD1 as D (5 bases). With 0 bases removed from V and 6 bases from J, the gap between germline ends came to 15 bases. CDR1 and CDR2 (germline): SGHNT, YYREEE (reference sequence). The CDR3 length is 15 residues. The CDR3 coding sequence is TGTGCCAGCAGCTTGGAGGGCCTCAGGGAGGATGGCTACACCTTC. It yields the protein CASSLEGLREDGYTF.

The chain combines TRBV19 with TRBJ1-2; 7 nucleotides agree with TRBD1. Per germline, CDR1 LNHDA and CDR2 SQIVND (reference sequence). The ends lost 3 bases at V and 8 bases at J; junction bases unmatched: 9. This CDR3 has 14 residues. The CDR3 region is CASSIVDRSQGYTF. The CDR3 DNA reads TGTGCCAGTAGTATTGTGGACAGGTCGCAGGGCTACACCTTC.

This clone appeared once. This chain connects TRBV5-1 to TRBJ1-1; D is ambiguous. CDR3 size: 15 residues. Between the trimmed V and J ends, which lost 0 bases and 2 bases, there was a span of 11 bases. Germline V gene sequence: CDR1 SGHRS, CDR2 YFSETQ. This chain's CDR3 is CASSLAWAQNTEAFF. In DNA form, the CDR3 reads TGCGCCAGCAGCTTGGCCTGGGCTCAAAACACTGAAGCTTTCTTT.

For the CDR3, the DNA is TGTGCCAGCAGTCAAGACAGGGGACAGCAGTATTTT. Translation gives CASSQDRGQQYF. This sequence joins TRBV27 and TRBJ2-3; 8 bases agree with TRBD1. CDR1 is MNHEY and CDR2 is SMNVEV in the germline V gene (reference sequence). The CDR3 extends over 12 amino acids. Trimming took 5 bases from V and 11 from J; bases not matched to a gene: 6.

The CDR3 region is CASSLVPSGRTQFF. CDR3 nucleotides: TGTGCCAGCAGCTTAGTCCCTAGCGGGAGGACGCAGTTCTTC. This rearrangement joins TRBV7-8 to TRBJ2-1; 11 bases map to TRBD2. V shed 1 base, J shed 12 bases, and the junction held 5 bases outside the gene matches. Germline V gives CDR1 SGHVS, CDR2 FQNEAQ. The CDR3 extends over 14 amino acids. Full variable domain (outside the CDR3, taken from reference TRBV7-8 and TRBJ2-1): GAGVSQSPRYKVAKRGQDVALRCDPISGHVSLFWYQQALGQGPEFLTYFQNEAQLDKSGLPSDRFFAERPEGSVSTLKIQRTQQEDSAVYLCASSLVPSGRTQFFGPGTRLTVL.

The V call is TRBV6-1, the J call TRBJ1-1; D is undetermined. V was clipped by 4 bases and J by 8 bases, with 11 bases between them. Looked up from germline, CDR1 is MNHNS and CDR2 is SASEGT. The CDR3 covers 12 residues. The CDR3 region has the DNA TGTGCCAGCAGTGGGAGAGGGTCCGAAGCTTTCTTT. Its protein is CASSGRGSEAFF.

The V gene is TRBV28, the J gene TRBJ2-1, with 12 bases identical to TRBD2. The CDR3 has 15 residues. J lost 7 bases, V lost 7 bases, and 8 bases had no gene match. CDR1 and CDR2 from the germline V gene are MDHEN and SYDVKM. The CDR3 region is CASIPLGLAGNEQFF. For the CDR3, the DNA is TGTGCCAGCATCCCCCTAGGACTAGCGGGAAATGAGCAGTTCTTC. Filled out from reference TRBV28 and TRBJ2-1, the complete variable domain reads DVKVTQSSRYLVKRTGEKVFLECVQDMDHENMFWYRQDPGLGLRLIYFSYDVKMKEKGDIPEGYSVSREKKERFSLILESASTNQTSMYLCASIPLGLAGNEQFFGPGTRLTVL.

J is TRBJ2-3 and V is TRBV7-2, with 11 positions matching TRBD2. This CDR3 contains 14 residues. The germline CDR1 and CDR2 sequences are SGHTA and FQGNSA. Unmatched junction bases numbered 2, after V lost 4 bases and J lost 5 bases. The CDR3 DNA reads TGTGCCAGCAGCTCGACTAGCGGGGTAGATACGCAGTATTTT. Translation gives CASSSTSGVDTQYF.

The chain links TRBV2 to TRBJ1-2, with TRBD1 matching 8 bases. The CDR3 sequence is 14 residues long. Trimming took 6 bases from V and 7 from J; bases not matched to a gene: 10. Per germline, CDR1 SNHLY and CDR2 FYNNEI. The chain's CDR3 is CASRDDRGRGGYTF. The CDR3 DNA reads as TGTGCCAGCAGGGATGACAGGGGAAGGGGTGGCTACACCTTC.

The J gene is TRBJ2-7, the V gene TRBV2; TRBD1 agrees at 7 bases. J lost 7 bases, V lost 5 bases, and 8 bases had no gene match. The CDR3 has 13 residues. CDR1 and CDR2 (germline): SNHLY, FYNNEI. The CDR3 reads CASSLDRVWEQYF. The CDR3 DNA reads TGTGCCAGCAGTTTAGACAGGGTGTGGGAGCAGTACTTC. The entire variable domain, with the rest obtained from reference TRBV2 and TRBJ2-7, is as follows: EPEVTQTPSHQVTQMGQEVILRCVPISNHLYFYWYRQILGQKVEFLVSFYNNEISEKSEIFDDQFSVERPDGSNFTLKIRSTKLEDSAMYFCASSLDRVWEQYFGPGTRLTVT.

The J gene is TRBJ1-2, the V gene TRBV7-2, with D possibly being TRBD1 (6 bases). The CDR3 extends over 14 amino acids. Trimming shortened V by 9 bases and J by 4 bases, and 18 bases separated the two germline ends. Germline lookup yields CDR1 SGHTA and CDR2 FQGNSA. The chain's CDR3 is CASPRSGGPYGYTF. The CDR3 nucleotides read TGTGCCAGTCCCCGTTCCGGGGGGCCCTATGGCTACACCTTC.

V and J are TRBV5-1 and TRBJ1-2; tentatively, D is TRBD1 (5 bases). The CDR3 runs to 15 residues. The germline V and J ends were trimmed by 0 bases and 8 bases, with 17 bases remaining between them. Germline values: CDR1 SGHRS, CDR2 YFSETQ. Here the CDR3 reads CASSLGGTDARGYTF. CDR3 bases: TGCGCCAGCAGCTTGGGTGGGACTGACGCACGCGGCTACACCTTC.

The DNA for the CDR3 is TGTGCCAGCAGTCTGGACAGGGAATACACCGGGGAGCTGTTTTTT. Protein sequence: CASSLDREYTGELFF. This chain uses TRBV2 with TRBJ2-2; 8 bases align to TRBD1. This CDR3 spans 15 amino acids. Germline values: CDR1 SNHLY, CDR2 FYNNEI. Germline trimming cut 5 bases from V and 3 bases from J; bases unmatched to any gene: 5.

The chain is built from TRBV14 and TRBJ1-6; TRBD1 agrees at 9 bases. The J segment lost 13 bases and the V segment lost 4 bases, leaving 11 bases of the junction unmatched. The CDR3 consists of 15 residues. Germline V gene lookup returns CDR1 SGHDN and CDR2 FVKESK. The CDR3 reads CASSRIGTGWSPLHF. As DNA, the CDR3 is TGTGCCAGCAGCCGAATTGGGACAGGGTGGTCGCCCCTCCACTTT.

This chain joins TRBV6-1 and TRBJ1-5; no firm D call. Germline CDR1 MNHNS, CDR2 SASEGT. The V end lost 4 bases, the J end lost 7 bases, and 20 bases lay between the germline ends. The CDR3 sequence is 16 residues long. The CDR3 DNA reads as TGTGCCAGCAGTGTCGAAAGCGGACGGTCCGGGCAGCCCCAGCATTTT. Amino acids: CASSVESGRSGQPQHF.

The rearrangement uses TRBV5-4 and TRBJ1-1; D possibly corresponds to TRBD1 (6 bases). CDR1 and CDR2 from the germline V gene are SGHNT and YYREEE (reference sequence). The CDR3 sequence is 13 residues long. With 3 bases removed from V and 7 bases from J, the gap between germline ends came to 13 bases. CDR3 coding DNA: TGTGCCAGCAGCTCGAGGGGAGGGGGTGAAGCTTTCTTT. It translates to CASSSRGGGEAFF.

The genes are TRBV5-1 and TRBJ1-1, with D possibly TRBD1 on 5 matching bases. Trimming stripped 5 bases from V and 4 bases from J, with 12 bases between. The CDR3 length is 13 residues. Germline V gene data show CDR1 as SGHRS and CDR2 as YFSETQ. Written as DNA, the CDR3 is TGCGCCAGCAGGGAAGGGGAGGGCACTGAAGCTTTCTTT. The encoded protein is CASREGEGTEAFF.

The chain couples TRBV7-2 to TRBJ2-7; 9 nucleotides agree with TRBD2. The V gene end was trimmed by 4 bases and the J gene end by 4 bases; junction bases not matched to a gene: 2. CDR3 length equals 13 residues. Germline CDR1 and CDR2: SGHTA and FQGNSA. The CDR3 reads CASSSSGIYEQYF. The CDR3 DNA reads TGTGCCAGCAGCTCTAGCGGGATATACGAGCAGTACTTC. Looking up the rest from reference TRBV7-2 and TRBJ2-7 gives the full variable domain: GAGVSQSPSNKVTEKGKDVELRCDPISGHTALYWYRQSLGQGLEFLIYFQGNSAPDKSGLPSDRFSAERTGGSVSTLTIQRTQQEDSAVYLCASSSSGIYEQYFGPGTRLTVT.

The V and J genes are TRBV9 and TRBJ1-1, with D unclear. The CDR3 spans 14 residues. Germline assignment: CDR1 SGDLS and CDR2 YYNGEE. Trimming took off 1 base at V and 1 base at J, with 8 bases between the two ends. CDR3 DNA sequence: TGTGCCAGCAGCGTACTTCAGGAGAACACTGAAGCTTTCTTT. This translates into CASSVLQENTEAFF. Full variable domain (rest looked up from reference TRBV9 and TRBJ1-1): DSGVTQTPKHLITATGQRVTLRCSPRSGDLSVYWYQQSLDQGLQFLIQYYNGEERAKGNILERFSAQQFPDLHSELNLSSLELGDSALYFCASSVLQENTEAFFGQGTRLTVV.

The rearrangement joins TRBV5-6 to TRBJ1-2; weak D call: TRBD1 (5 bases). This CDR3 region has 15 residues. Per the germline V gene, CDR1 is SGHDT and CDR2 is YYEEEE. The ends were cut back, 2 bases at V and 2 bases at J, with 13 bases in the middle. The CDR3 DNA reads TGTGCCAGCAGCTTATGGTCAGGGCCGAACTATGGCTACACCTTC. Translated, it gives CASSLWSGPNYGYTF.

This clone was recorded once. This chain uses TRBV9 with TRBJ1-4, with unresolved D. The CDR3 length is 14 residues. Trimming took 0 bases from V and 1 from J, leaving 4 bases between them. Germline values: CDR1 SGDLS, CDR2 YYNGEE. The CDR3 loop reads CASSVDGTNEKLFF. CDR3 DNA sequence: TGTGCCAGCAGCGTAGACGGAACTAATGAAAAACTGTTTTTT.

V is TRBV6-1 and J is TRBJ2-3, with 10 positions matching TRBD1. The CDR3 covers 15 residues. V shed 5 bases, J shed 5 bases, and the junction held 7 bases outside the gene matches. In germline, CDR1 is MNHNS, CDR2 SASEGT. The CDR3 DNA reads TGTGCCAGCAGTACCGGGACAGGGGCCGTAGATACGCAGTATTTT. This encodes CASSTGTGAVDTQYF.

This clone was detected only once. The genes are TRBV6-4 and TRBJ2-1; 10 nucleotides align to TRBD2. The CDR3 contains 15 residues. CDR1 MRHNA and CDR2 SNTAGT come from the germline V gene. V trimming: 5 bases; J trimming: 3 bases; junction bases outside the gene matches: 4. CDR3 sequence reads: CASSRGLAVYNEQFF. The DNA of the CDR3 is TGTGCCAGCAGTCGAGGACTAGCGGTCTACAATGAGCAGTTCTTC.

V is TRBV5-4 and J is TRBJ2-7; 11 positions match TRBD2. Germline CDR1 SGHNT, CDR2 YYREEE (reference sequence). The length of the CDR3 is 16 residues. J lost 0 bases, V lost 4 bases, and 6 bases had no gene match. CDR3 loop: CASSKGTSGFSYEQYF. CDR3 coding DNA: TGTGCCAGCAGCAAGGGGACTAGCGGCTTCTCCTACGAGCAGTACTTC. Combining the CDR3 with reference TRBV5-4 and TRBJ2-7 gives the whole variable domain ETGVTQSPTHLIKTRGQQVTLRCSSQSGHNTVSWYQQALGQGPQFIFQYYREEENGRGNFPPRFSGLQFPNYSSELNVNALELDDSALYLCASSKGTSGFSYEQYFGPGTRLTVT.

The chain recombines TRBV7-9 with TRBJ1-1; the match to TRBD1 covers 8 bases. The CDR3 is 17 amino acids. The V segment lost 4 bases and the J segment 4 bases; nucleotides outside the gene matches: 14. CDR1 is SEHNR, CDR2 FQNEAQ, per germline (reference sequence). The CDR3 spells CASSSQAGGIGSTEAFF. Here the CDR3 DNA reads TGTGCCAGCAGCTCCCAGGCAGGGGGCATAGGGAGCACTGAAGCTTTCTTT.